These 22 T cell receptor beta chains came from one sample sequenced in a study. TCRdb ran MiXCR on the 5' RACE reads and lists one entry per CDR3 protein. Of about 54,000 distinct CDR3 sequences listed, 17% were seen once; the top ten hold 2% to 2.5%. The sequenced material came from naive CD4+ T cells sorted from blood. Subset meaning: naive CD4+ T cells, CD4+CD45RA+CD25-. These receptors all stem from a female donor with breast cancer.

In this sample, this clonotype turned up many times. The chain couples TRBV20-1 to TRBJ1-5, with D possibly TRBD1 on 5 matching bases. CDR3 length: 15 amino acids. Between the trimmed V and J ends, which lost 0 bases and 1 base, there was a span of 10 bases. The germline gives CDR1 DFQATT, CDR2 SNEGSKA (reference sequence). This CDR3 reads CSARDGGESNQPQHF. As DNA, the CDR3 is TGCAGTGCTAGAGATGGGGGTGAGAGCAATCAGCCCCAGCATTTT.

This clonotype has only a few counts. V is TRBV5-1 and J is TRBJ2-2, with 7 bases that match TRBD1. Germline CDR1 and CDR2: SGHRS and YFSETQ. There are 14 residues in the CDR3. V dropped 2 bases and J dropped 3; count of bases not matched to a gene: 1. CDR3 sequence (DNA): TGCGCCAGCAGCTTTACAGGGGACACCGGGGAGCTGTTTTTT. Translating it yields CASSFTGDTGELFF.

This clonotype appeared many times. The V gene is TRBV7-9, the J gene TRBJ1-1; 9 bases align to TRBD1. CDR1 SEHNR and CDR2 FQNEAQ come from the germline V gene (reference sequence). CDR3 length: 14 amino acids. V was pared by 4 bases and J by 3 bases, with 3 bases of the junction left unmatched. The CDR3 nucleotides are TGTGCCAGCAGCTCGGGACAGGGAGACACTGAAGCTTTCTTT. Protein product: CASSSGQGDTEAFF. The whole variable domain, remainder taken from reference TRBV7-9 and TRBJ1-1, is DTGVSQNPRHKITKRGQNVTFRCDPISEHNRLYWYRQTLGQGPEFLTYFQNEAQLEKSRLLSDRFSAERPKGSFSTLEIQRTEQGDSAMYLCASSSGQGDTEAFFGQGTRLTVV.

V and J are TRBV5-1 and TRBJ1-1, with D perhaps matching TRBD1 (5 bases). This CDR3 has 15 residues. V was pared by 7 bases and J by 0 bases, with 16 bases between. The germline CDR1 and CDR2 sequences are SGHRS and YFSETQ. CDR3 sequence reads: CASSGTSALNTEAFF. The CDR3 coding sequence is TGCGCCAGCTCCGGGACTTCGGCACTGAACACTGAAGCTTTCTTT.

In this sample, this clonotype turned up once. Because the CDR3 is missing its conserved closing phenylalanine or tryptophan, this is likely a read error. The chain recombines TRBV5-1 with TRBJ2-6; D ambiguous. V shed 5 bases and J shed 4 bases, with 10 bases lying between them. Germline V CDR1 and CDR2: SGHRS, YFSETQ. The CDR3 runs to 14 residues. CDR3 DNA sequence: TGCGCCAGCAGTCAGGTTCCCGGGGCCAACGTCCTGACTTCC. Translation gives CASSQVPGANVLTS.

The V call is TRBV12-3 or TRBV12-4, the J call TRBJ1-5; 7 bases match TRBD1. The CDR3 extends over 14 amino acids. J gave up 2 bases and V 6 bases, and 4 bases lay outside the gene matches. The CDR3 region has the DNA TGTGCCAGCAGGCCTACAGGGGGCAATCAGCCCCAGCATTTT. Its protein product is CASRPTGGNQPQHF.

This clonotype was seen repeatedly, ten times or more. This chain uses TRBV20-1 with TRBJ2-2; D remains ambiguous. The CDR3 has 13 residues. With 4 bases removed from V and 0 bases from J, the gap between germline ends came to 6 bases. Germline CDR1 and CDR2: DFQATT and SNEGSKA (reference sequence). CDR3 bases: TGCAGTGCTAACCACCCGAACACCGGGGAGCTGTTTTTT. Amino acids: CSANHPNTGELFF.

This clonotype has a handful of counts. The rearrangement joins TRBV5-1 to TRBJ1-5, with TRBD1 matching 11 bases. Germline V gene data show CDR1 as SGHRS and CDR2 as YFSETQ. Germline trimming cut 4 bases from V and 4 bases from J; bases unmatched to any gene: 7. The CDR3 contains 16 residues. Here the CDR3 reads CASSPGTGGGNQPQHF. CDR3 coding DNA: TGCGCCAGCAGCCCTGGGACAGGGGGAGGAAATCAGCCCCAGCATTTT.

The chain is built from TRBV2 and TRBJ1-1; 10 bases map to TRBD1. The CDR3 length is 12 residues. V lost 9 bases and J lost 6; bases outside the gene matches: 4. Germline V lookup: CDR1 SNHLY, CDR2 FYNNEI. CDR3: CASRTGGSEAFF. CDR3 DNA: TGTGCCAGTAGGACAGGGGGGTCTGAAGCTTTCTTT. Looking up the rest from reference TRBV2 and TRBJ1-1 gives the full variable domain: EPEVTQTPSHQVTQMGQEVILRCVPISNHLYFYWYRQILGQKVEFLVSFYNNEISEKSEIFDDQFSVERPDGSNFTLKIRSTKLEDSAMYFCASRTGGSEAFFGQGTRLTVV.

In this sample, this clonotype turned up a few times. The chain employs TRBV5-1 and TRBJ1-5, with no clear D. The CDR3 length is 13 residues. Trimming took 1 base from V and 7 from J, leaving 9 bases between them. CDR1 is SGHRS and CDR2 is YFSETQ in the germline V gene. CDR3 sequence reads: CASSLQIGQPQHF. CDR3 in DNA: TGCGCCAGCAGCTTGCAGATAGGCCAGCCCCAGCATTTT.

The chain has TRBV9 and TRBJ2-3, with a tentative D call TRBD2 (5 bases). The CDR3 is made up of 17 amino acids. Looked up from germline, CDR1 is SGDLS and CDR2 is YYNGEE. V was shortened by 4 bases and J by 2 bases, with 20 bases between the two germline ends. This CDR3 is CASSPHPGGEYTDTQYF. The CDR3, as DNA: TGTGCCAGCAGCCCCCACCCGGGTGGGGAGTACACAGATACGCAGTATTTT.

This clonotype has ten or more counts. The CDR3 sequence is CASRLTGTGYNSPLHF. The DNA for the CDR3 is TGTGCCAGCAGACTTACCGGGACAGGCTATAATTCACCCCTCCACTTT. This rearrangement joins TRBV7-9 to TRBJ1-6; 8 bases are a match to TRBD1. After removal of 6 bases from V and 3 bases from J, the junction contained 7 bases not matched to a gene. The CDR3 runs to 16 residues. The germline gives CDR1 SEHNR, CDR2 FQNEAQ (reference sequence).

This clonotype has just a few counts. The chain links TRBV7-9 to TRBJ1-3, with D perhaps TRBD1 (6 bases). CDR3 length equals 13 residues. Germline V gives CDR1 SEHNR, CDR2 FQNEAQ (reference sequence). The V and J ends lost 5 bases and 2 bases respectively, with 7 bases between them. This CDR3 is CASSRTAGNTIYF. In DNA, the CDR3 is TGTGCCAGCAGCCGGACAGCTGGAAACACCATATATTTT.

Note on this clonotype: This may arise from a read error, as a much more abundant clone is one base away. This chain links TRBV12-3 or TRBV12-4 with TRBJ2-1, with TRBD2 identical over 8 bases. CDR3 size: 15 residues. With V trimmed by 5 bases and J by 9 bases, 12 bases remained unmatched. CDR3 protein: CASSPQGTSPGEQFF. The CDR3 coding sequence is TGTGCCAGCAGTCCACAAGGGACTAGTCCGGGTGAGCAGTTCTTC.

This clonotype was observed a handful of times. This chain uses TRBV18 with TRBJ2-2, with TRBD2 identical over 13 bases. J gave up 1 base and V 6 bases, and 8 bases lay outside the gene matches. This CDR3 has 18 amino acids. CDR1 and CDR2 from the germline V gene are KGHSH and LQKENI. For the CDR3, the DNA is TGTGCCAGCTCCCAGCCGGGACTAGCGGGAAAGAACACCGGGGAGCTGTTTTTT. This codes for CASSQPGLAGKNTGELFF.

As concerns this clonotype: A much larger clone differs from this one at a single base, so this may be a read error. This likely comes from a read error, as the CDR3 has no conserved phenylalanine or tryptophan at its end. The rearrangement links TRBV6-1 to TRBJ1-1; D call uncertain. The V gene's germline CDR1 is MNHNS and CDR2 SASEGT. The V and J ends lost 1 base and 8 bases respectively, with 11 bases between them. This CDR3 contains 13 residues. CDR3 region: CASSEVRNGEAFL. The CDR3, as DNA: TGTGCCAGCAGTGAAGTTAGGAACGGGGAAGCTTTCCTT.

This clonotype was observed many times. The rearrangement uses TRBV5-6 and TRBJ2-1; no clear D gene. This CDR3 contains 13 residues. CDR1 is SGHDT and CDR2 is YYEEEE in the germline V gene. V shed 7 bases and J shed 11 bases, with 19 bases lying between them. CDR3: CASGDTNTRQQFF. CDR3 DNA: TGTGCCAGCGGAGACACCAACACGCGGCAGCAGTTCTTC.

A remark on this clonotype: A much larger clone sits a single nucleotide away, making a read error possible. The rearrangement links TRBV10-3 to TRBJ2-1; tentative D call: TRBD2 (6 bases). The germline V gene has CDR1 ENHRY and CDR2 SYGVKD. The CDR3 length is 14 residues. The CDR3 nucleotides read TGTGCCATCAGTCGGGAGATCTCCCACAATGAGCAGTTCTTC. It codes for CAISREISHNEQFF.

This clonotype has at least ten counts. The rearrangement joins TRBV29-1 to TRBJ2-1; 11 bases align to TRBD1. The CDR3 covers 19 residues. Losses at the gene ends were 6 bases for V and 0 bases for J; bases not matched to a gene: 16. Germline V gene sequence: CDR1 SQVTM, CDR2 ANQGSEA. CDR3 region: CSVQPVGTGGLVSYNEQFF. CDR3 DNA: TGCAGCGTACAACCGGTCGGGACAGGGGGGTTGGTCTCCTACAATGAGCAGTTCTTC.

This clonotype has more than one count but fewer than ten. The chain has TRBV12-3 or TRBV12-4 and TRBJ2-1, with a tentative D call TRBD1 (7 bases). The CDR3 loop spans 13 amino acids. V was cut by 6 bases and J by 10 bases, with 16 bases left in between. The CDR3, as DNA: TGTGCCAGCAGCTTCGACAGGGCGGGAGAGCAGTTCTTC. It specifies CASSFDRAGEQFF.

In this sample, this clonotype turned up many times. The rearrangement links TRBV20-1 to TRBJ2-2; D uncertain. The CDR3 runs 15 residues. Trimming stripped 3 bases from V and 1 base from J, with 12 bases between. CDR1 is DFQATT and CDR2 is SNEGSKA in the germline V gene (reference sequence). The CDR3 here is CSARVNSENTGELFF. In DNA form, the CDR3 reads TGCAGTGCTAGGGTTAACAGCGAGAACACCGGGGAGCTGTTTTTT.

There are a few counts of this clonotype. The genes are TRBV9 and TRBJ2-2; perhaps D is TRBD1 or TRBD2 (5 bases each). Trimming cost V 8 bases and J 7 bases, with 9 bases left between them. The CDR3 length is 11 residues. Germline loops: CDR1 SGDLS, CDR2 YYNGEE. The CDR3 DNA is TGTGCCAGTCAGGGAGACGGGGAGCTGTTTTTT. Its protein is CASQGDGELFF.